The rows below give T cell receptor beta chains drawn from one sample of a study of preoperative IRX-2 immunotherapy in early breast cancer. The table came from immunoSEQ multiplex PCR; TCRdb's copy has only in-frame clones and leaves some out. The table lists roughly 62,000 clones, roughly 94% of them singletons. This sample was gathered from a patient treated with IRX-2 immunotherapy. The receptors originated from a human donor with breast cancer. The CDR3 runs from the conserved cysteine through the conserved F or W. The D gene is left open where the match is weak. Size values are once, few and many counts, or a class for expanded clones, and some rows have none.

d_gene,j_gene,v_gene,abundance,CDR3nt,CDR3aa
-,TRBJ2-7,TRBV6-5,-,TGTGCCAGCAGTTTCGACCCTGAGGGATCCTACGAGCAGTACTTC,CASSFDPEGSYEQYF
-,TRBJ2-7,TRBV6-1,once,TGTGCCAGCAGCTACGGGGCCTACAGAACTTACGAGCAGTACTTC,CASSYGAYRTYEQYF
-,TRBJ1-6,TRBV13,once,TGTGCCAGCAGCTTAAGAGCGTTAGATTCACCCCTCCACTTT,CASSLRALDSPLHF
TRBD2,TRBJ2-7,TRBV6-4,-,TGTGCCAGCACCCGAGCGGGAGGGCCCTACGAGCAGTACTTC,CASTRAGGPYEQYF
TRBD2,TRBJ2-5,TRBV4-2,-,TGTGCCAGCACTAGACTAGCGGGAGGAGGGGAGACCCAGTACTTC,CASTRLAGGGETQYF
-,TRBJ1-1,TRBV9,-,TGTGCCAGCAGAAGAAACGGAGGGAACACTGAAGCTTTCTTT,CASRRNGGNTEAFF
-,TRBJ2-7,TRBV28,few,TGTGCCAGCAGTTGGACGGGGTACGAGCAGTACTTC,CASSWTGYEQYF
-,TRBJ2-7,TRBV7-2,-,TGTGCCAGCAGCAATACAGGGGAGGCCGAGCAGTACTTC,CASSNTGEAEQYF
-,TRBJ2-5,TRBV7-3,-,TGTGCCAGCAGCTTAACGATAGAGACCCAGTACTTC,CASSLTIETQYF
-,TRBJ1-1,TRBV5-1,-,TGCGCCAGCAGCTTGGAAGGGTTCACTGAAGCTTTCTTT,CASSLEGFTEAFF
-,TRBJ2-6,TRBV30,-,TGTGCCTGGGCATTGGGGGCGGATGGGGCCAACGTCCTGACTTTC,CAWALGADGANVLTF
-,TRBJ1-1,TRBV6-6,-,TGTGCCAGCGGCGGTTGGAGCGAGGGCACTGAAGCTTTCTTT,CASGGWSEGTEAFF
TRBD1,TRBJ2-5,TRBV11-3,-,TGTGCCAGCAGCCGCCGGACAGGGGCGAAAGAGACCCAGTACTTC,CASSRRTGAKETQYF
-,TRBJ1-2,TRBV2,-,TGTGCCAGCAGCGTAACAAGGCTCTATGGCTACACCTTC,CASSVTRLYGYTF
-,TRBJ2-1,TRBV6-5,-,TGTGCCAGCAGTTACGGGCGGCCTCCAAGGTACAATGAGCAGTTCTTC,CASSYGRPPRYNEQFF
TRBD2,TRBJ2-7,TRBV5-4,-,TGTGCCAGCAGCGATAATGGGAGGGGCCCTTACTTC,CASSDNGRGPYF
-,TRBJ2-1,TRBV28,-,TGTGCCAGCAGTCCCGCGGGGGCAGGGTACAATGAGCAGTTCTTC,CASSPAGAGYNEQFF
-,TRBJ1-4,TRBV7-9,-,TGTGCCAGCAGCCCCGCTTCGGGATCTAGTGAAAAACTGTTTTTT,CASSPASGSSEKLFF
-,TRBJ2-1,TRBV19,-,TGTGCCAGCCGAGCCAGCTCCTACAATGAGCAGTTCTTC,CASRASSYNEQFF
TRBD1,TRBJ1-2,TRBV6-5,-,TGTGCCAGCAGTTACTCCCCGGGACAGCACTATGGCTACACCTTC,CASSYSPGQHYGYTF
TRBD2,TRBJ2-7,TRBV18,once,TGTGCCAGCTCACCACAACTAGCGGGAGGCGGTTACGAGCAGTACTTC,CASSPQLAGGGYEQYF
-,TRBJ1-1,TRBV19,-,TGTGCCAGTAGTCTCGGGGGGAACACTGAAGCTTTCTTT,CASSLGGNTEAFF
-,TRBJ2-5,TRBV7-3,-,TGTGCCAGCAGTTCTACAGGGCCGGGGACCCAGTACTTC,CASSSTGPGTQYF
-,TRBJ1-5,TRBV7-2,-,TGTGCCAGCGGTCTGTGGGGGGCCGATAGCAATCAGCCCCAGCATTTT,CASGLWGADSNQPQHF
-,TRBJ1-4,TRBV25-1,-,TGTGCCAGCAGCCCAAACTATGGGGATGTTCGTGGAGAAAAACTGTTTTTT,CASSPNYGDVRGEKLFF
-,TRBJ2-1,TRBV7-6,-,TGTGCCAGCAGCCCCCTCGGACCCCCCGCCGGTGAGCAGTTCTTC,CASSPLGPPAGEQFF
-,TRBJ2-3,TRBV5-1,-,TGCGCCAGCAGCTTGAGCCAGCCGCAGGGTACGCAGTATTTT,CASSLSQPQGTQYF
-,TRBJ2-7,TRBV6-5,-,TGTGCCAGCAGTCCTGGATCTTACGAGCAGTACTTC,CASSPGSYEQYF
TRBD2,TRBJ2-1,TRBV28,-,TGTGCCAGCAGCCCTCGGCGGCGGGGGACTTACAATGAGCAGTTCTTC,CASSPRRRGTYNEQFF
-,TRBJ2-2,TRBV7-2,-,TGTGCCAGCAGCTTAACCGGGGTGGGCGGGGAGCTGTTTTTT,CASSLTGVGGELFF
-,TRBJ1-2,TRBV20-1,-,TGCAGTGCTAGGCGGGGTTTTGGCTACACCTTC,CSARRGFGYTF
-,TRBJ1-2,TRBV5-4,-,TGCGCCAGCAGCCACGCCCAACATCGAAACTATGGCTACACCTTC,CASSHAQHRNYGYTF
TRBD1,TRBJ2-7,TRBV6-1,-,TGTGCCAGCAGTGTCATACAGGGGAGATCCTACGAGCAGTACTTC,CASSVIQGRSYEQYF
-,TRBJ2-7,TRBV4-2,-,TGTGCCAGCAGCCAGTTAAGAACAGGGACCTACGAGCAGTACTTC,CASSQLRTGTYEQYF
-,TRBJ1-3,TRBV7-2,-,TGTGCCAGCAGCTTAATGGGCACCATCTCTGGAAACACCATATATTTT,CASSLMGTISGNTIYF
-,TRBJ2-7,TRBV6-5,-,TGTGCCAGCACCGGGGCTTCGGGGGAGCAGTACTTC,CASTGASGEQYF